The source of this T cell receptor beta chain is a study of CXCR3-negative and CXCR3-positive naive CD8 T cells (dated by TCRdb to between 2018 and 2020). Some background on the complete study: About 150 million TRB reads were obtained in total, roughly 1.5 +/- 0.3 million reads per library. Diversity and physicochemical repertoire analyses covered eleven to twelve donors pooled from two independent experiments. The TRBV-TRBJ cluster analysis covered naive subsets from about 5 donors and memory cells from 3 donors. General conclusions and limits of the study: Compared with CXCR3-negative naive cells, CXCR3-positive naive cells had TRB CDR3s with higher hydrophobicity (lower Kidera factor 4), lower energy, and higher strength and volume indices. Naive CXCR3-negative and CXCR3-positive cells from the same donor showed similar TRBV-TRBJ usage, whereas memory cells showed distinct patterns. Repertoire diversity was comparably high in both naive subsets but much lower in memory CD8+ T cells. Surface CD5, linked to self-reactivity in mice, was comparable between naive subsets; TCR interaction strength was therefore also inferred from TRB CDR3 physicochemical properties. Freshly isolated PBMCs were used for most assays because CXCR3 expression partially decreased after cryopreservation.

A word on this clonotype: Its antigen is not yet known.

For every CD8+ T cell subset, a few hundred thousand cells were flow-sorted straight into RLT lysis buffer, and each subset was sorted in triplicate. Naive CD8+ T cells were defined stringently as CD45RO-CCR7+CD27+CD95- to exclude memory contaminants. Standard density gradient centrifugation was used to isolate peripheral blood mononuclear cells from buffy coats. A FACSAria III was used to flow-sort naive CD8+ T cells into CXCR3-negative and CXCR3-positive populations. Total RNA was extracted from sorted cells using an RNeasy Mini Kit. Via the germline V gene (reference sequence), CDR1 is LNHNV and CDR2 YYDKDF. Including the terminal cysteine and phenylalanine, the CDR3 comprises 16 residues. Nucleotide data are not available. TCRdb names NextSeq 550 as the instrument used. The Human TCR Profiling Kit (MiLaboratory) was used to make UMI-labeled 5' RACE TRB cDNA libraries. cDNA synthesis used the entire amount of extracted RNA, and PCR amplification then used the entire amount of cDNA produced. The libraries were made side by side, with each library going through the same number of PCR cycles. Per the source publication's procedure: About 50,000 +/- 10,000 unique UMI-labeled TRB cDNA molecules per library were extracted with MIGEC and MiXCR, with at least two reads per UMI required. An average of roughly 40,000 +/- 10,000 functional in-frame TRB CDR3 nucleotide clonotypes without stop codons was found per library. Diversity metrics, including normalized Shannon-Wiener and Chao1, were computed in VDJtools after downsampling to 5000 UMI-labeled TRB molecules per sample. For the central five CDR3 residues, VDJtools calculated physicochemical properties weighted by clonotype size, namely interaction energy, strength, volume and Kidera factor 4. TCRdb reprocessed the reads and provides one entry for every CDR3 protein sequence; no DNA is given. TCRdb, rather than the study authors, made the V and J calls. This sample's table has entries for tens of thousands of distinct CDR3 sequences. Around 5% of the sample rests with the top ten.

The V and J genes are TRBV15 and TRBJ2-7. The receptor's source is a human donor in good health. Some clones in this sample may be carry-over from other donors' samples. The sample was naive CXCR3+ CD8+ T cells from blood. This specimen's cell subset or site label, per the study, means: CD45RO-CCR7+CD27+CD95- naive CD8+ T cells expressing CXCR3 (TNR3+). CDR3 loop: CATSRDPRLYSYEQYF.